This T cell receptor beta chain was observed in a study of T cell repertoires in cytomegalovirus infection. Study summary: The public TCR beta signatures pointed to both CMV infection and matching HLA type. Study-wide findings and caveats: Within the response measured ex vivo, HLA-C-restricted CMV-specific TCR beta clonotypes were dominant. Using cumulative public TCR beta family frequency, the authors identified those who carried CMV together with the relevant HLA.

V shed 5 bases, J shed 7 bases, and the junction held 8 bases outside the gene matches. CDR3 length equals 15 residues. Germline CDR1 and CDR2: SGHTA and FQGTGA. TCRdb re-called the reads through MiXCR, storing one row per CDR3 protein. The table has 250,000 or so distinct CDR3 sequences, roughly 10% seen once; the top ten hold more than 12%. Notes on this clonotype: Its cognate antigen is unknown.

This clonotype originated in a human donor in good health (CMV status not recorded). Some clones in this sample may be carry-over from other donors' samples. The chain combines TRBV7-3 with TRBJ2-1, with TRBD2 matching 10 bases. The sample taken for sequencing was PBMCs. DNA for the CDR3: TGTGCCAGCAGCGCCGGGACTAGCGCCACGAATGAGCAGTTCTTC. Translation: CASSAGTSATNEQFF.